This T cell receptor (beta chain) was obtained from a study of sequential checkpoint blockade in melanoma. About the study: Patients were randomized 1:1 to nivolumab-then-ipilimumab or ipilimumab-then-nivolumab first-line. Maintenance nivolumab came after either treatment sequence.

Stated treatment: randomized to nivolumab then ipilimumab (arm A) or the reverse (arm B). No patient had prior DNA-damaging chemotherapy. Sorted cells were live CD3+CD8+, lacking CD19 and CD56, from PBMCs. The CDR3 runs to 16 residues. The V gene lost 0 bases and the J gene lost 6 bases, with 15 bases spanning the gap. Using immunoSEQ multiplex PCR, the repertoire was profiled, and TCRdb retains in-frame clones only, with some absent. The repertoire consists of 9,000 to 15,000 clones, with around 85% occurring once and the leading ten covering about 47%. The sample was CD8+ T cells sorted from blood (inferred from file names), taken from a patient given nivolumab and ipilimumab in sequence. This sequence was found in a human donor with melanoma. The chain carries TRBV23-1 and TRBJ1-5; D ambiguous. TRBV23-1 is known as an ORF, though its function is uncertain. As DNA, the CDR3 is TGCGCCAGCAGTCAATCTAAGAGGGTAGGAGGTCAGCCCCAGCATTTT. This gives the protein CASSQSKRVGGQPQHF.